This T cell receptor beta chain was recorded in a study of shared clonotypes between healthy human individuals. The V and J ends lost 0 bases and 8 bases respectively, with 11 bases between them. The CDR3 has 13 amino acids. Per germline, CDR1 GTSNPN and CDR2 SVGIG (reference sequence). TCRdb's copy holds only in-frame clones and misses some; the assay was immunoSEQ multiplex PCR. The sample includes approximately 1,500,000 clones, 95% to 99% seen only once; the top ten take about 0.42%. The chain joins TRBV30 to TRBJ1-3, with a possible D match to TRBD1 (6 bases). This TCR derives from a man aged 25 to 40 in good health. The sequenced sample consisted of naive CD4+ T cells sorted from blood. The subset denotes: CD45RA+ positively selected. In nucleotides, the CDR3 is TGTGCCTGGAGTGTAGGGGGGGCCTACACCATATATTTT. Amino acid sequence: CAWSVGGAYTIYF.